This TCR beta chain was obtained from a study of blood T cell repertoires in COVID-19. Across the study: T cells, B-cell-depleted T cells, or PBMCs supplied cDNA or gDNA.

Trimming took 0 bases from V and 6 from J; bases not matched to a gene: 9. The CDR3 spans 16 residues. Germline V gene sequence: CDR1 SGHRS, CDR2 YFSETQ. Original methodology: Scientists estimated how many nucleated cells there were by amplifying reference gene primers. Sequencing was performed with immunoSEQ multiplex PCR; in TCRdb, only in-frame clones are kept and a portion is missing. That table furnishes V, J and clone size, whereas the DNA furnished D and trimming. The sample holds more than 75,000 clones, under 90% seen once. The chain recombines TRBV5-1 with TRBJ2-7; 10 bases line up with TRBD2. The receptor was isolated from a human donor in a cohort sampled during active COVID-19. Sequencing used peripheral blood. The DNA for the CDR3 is TGCGCCAGCAGCTTGGGGTCTCGGACTAGCGGTGTCGAGCAGTACTTC. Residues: CASSLGSRTSGVEQYF.